The 10 T cell receptor beta chains listed next were all sequenced from one sample in a study of T-cell memory formation after mild COVID-19. TCRdb re-called the 5' RACE reads with MiXCR, one entry per CDR3 protein. The table has 400,000 to 550,000 distinct CDR3 sequences, around a quarter seen once. Sequenced input: PBMCs or a T cell subset sorted from them (not recorded which). All receptors derive from an adult woman who had mild COVID-19 (a few samples of this study predate the infection). Cell type and time point are not known.

The V call is TRBV20-1, the J call TRBJ1-2, with a weak D call TRBD1 (5 bases). V lost 6 bases and J 6 bases, leaving 14 bases between the germline ends. The CDR3 sequence is 12 residues long. Germline assignment: CDR1 DFQATT and CDR2 SNEGSKA (reference sequence). CDR3 protein: CSAVGEEHGYTF. The CDR3 nucleotides read TGCAGTGCGGTGGGGGAGGAACATGGCTACACCTTC.

This clonotype was observed a handful of times. The V gene is TRBV6-6, the J gene TRBJ1-2; tentative D call: TRBD1 (6 bases). Germline V gene lookup returns CDR1 MNHNY and CDR2 SVGAGI (reference sequence). The V end was cut by 7 bases, the J end by 4 bases, with 16 bases between. The CDR3 has 14 amino acids. The CDR3 sequence: CASTETEGVYGYTF. Here the CDR3 DNA reads TGTGCCAGCACCGAAACCGAGGGGGTCTATGGCTACACCTTC.

This sequence joins TRBV5-5 and TRBJ1-2; D may be TRBD1 (5 bases). This CDR3 has 14 amino acids. The germline CDR1 and CDR2 sequences are SGHKS and YYEKEE (reference sequence). V was pared by 1 base and J by 4 bases, with 11 bases between. CDR3 sequence: CASSLRTMSYGYTF. The CDR3 DNA reads as TGTGCCAGCAGCTTGAGGACAATGAGCTATGGCTACACCTTC.

The rearrangement links TRBV5-1 to TRBJ2-1; D unresolved. Germline CDR1 reads SGHRS; CDR2 reads YFSETQ. The CDR3 covers 14 residues. V lost 1 base to trimming and J lost 8 bases, with 13 bases between them. CDR3 bases: TGCGCCAGCAGCTTGCTGTTTTCTGCGGATGAGCAGTTCTTC. Translation: CASSLLFSADEQFF.

The CDR3 DNA follows: TGTGCCAGCAGTGGGGCAGGGTCCTTTATAGGTTCACCCCTCCACTTT. Its translation is CASSGAGSFIGSPLHF. The chain couples TRBV2 to TRBJ1-6, with D tentatively TRBD1 (5 bases). Germline CDR1 SNHLY, CDR2 FYNNEI. The ends were cut back, 4 bases at V and 9 bases at J, with 19 bases in the middle. The CDR3 is made up of 16 amino acids. Full variable domain (outside the CDR3, taken from reference TRBV2 and TRBJ1-6): EPEVTQTPSHQVTQMGQEVILRCVPISNHLYFYWYRQILGQKVEFLVSFYNNEISEKSEIFDDQFSVERPDGSNFTLKIRSTKLEDSAMYFCASSGAGSFIGSPLHFGNGTRLTVT.

The chain is built from TRBV7-2 and TRBJ2-4, with D perhaps TRBD1 (6 bases). The CDR3 runs to 14 residues. Trimming took off 5 bases at V and 6 bases at J, with 14 bases between the two ends. Per the germline V gene, CDR1 is SGHTA and CDR2 is FQGNSA. The CDR3 protein is CASSLGPRGNIQYF. The CDR3 coding sequence is TGTGCCAGCAGCCTGGGGCCCAGGGGAAACATTCAGTACTTC.

The chain combines TRBV29-1 with TRBJ2-1; 7 bases map to TRBD2. Germline CDR1 is SQVTM and CDR2 is ANQGSEA. V shed 4 bases and J 3 bases; nucleotides not matched to a gene: 6. This CDR3 is built from 14 residues. CDR3 loop: CSVGRGTGYNEQFF. CDR3 bases: TGCAGCGTTGGGCGGGGGACCGGCTACAATGAGCAGTTCTTC.

This clonotype was counted a few times. The rearrangement joins TRBV9 to TRBJ2-5; 8 bases line up with TRBD2. Germline V gives CDR1 SGDLS, CDR2 YYNGEE. The CDR3 runs to 15 residues. V was pared by 2 bases and J by 1 base, with 4 bases of the junction left unmatched. In nucleotides, the CDR3 is TGTGCCAGCAGCGTGCGGGGGGTGCTCCAAGAGACCCAGTACTTC. This encodes CASSVRGVLQETQYF.

The rearrangement uses TRBV5-1 and TRBJ2-7; 9 bases map to TRBD1. J lost 5 bases, V lost 5 bases, and 8 bases had no gene match. Germline CDR1 reads SGHRS; CDR2 reads YFSETQ. The CDR3 length is 14 residues. The CDR3 protein is CASSRGTGMDEQYF. In DNA, the CDR3 is TGCGCCAGCAGTCGCGGGACAGGGATGGACGAGCAGTACTTC. Together with reference TRBV5-1 and TRBJ2-7, the CDR3 gives the full variable domain: KAGVTQTPRYLIKTRGQQVTLSCSPISGHRSVSWYQQTPGQGLQFLFEYFSETQRNKGNFPGRFSGRQFSNSRSEMNVSTLELGDSALYLCASSRGTGMDEQYFGPGTRLTVT.

The CDR3 coding sequence is TGTGCCAGCAGACATGGACAGGAATTGAACACTGAAGCTTTCTTT. This sequence encodes CASRHGQELNTEAFF. J is TRBJ1-1 and V is TRBV5-4; 7 bases map to TRBD1. V was pared by 5 bases and J by 0 bases, with 7 bases of the junction left unmatched. Per germline, CDR1 SGHNT and CDR2 YYREEE (reference sequence). The CDR3 runs to 15 residues.